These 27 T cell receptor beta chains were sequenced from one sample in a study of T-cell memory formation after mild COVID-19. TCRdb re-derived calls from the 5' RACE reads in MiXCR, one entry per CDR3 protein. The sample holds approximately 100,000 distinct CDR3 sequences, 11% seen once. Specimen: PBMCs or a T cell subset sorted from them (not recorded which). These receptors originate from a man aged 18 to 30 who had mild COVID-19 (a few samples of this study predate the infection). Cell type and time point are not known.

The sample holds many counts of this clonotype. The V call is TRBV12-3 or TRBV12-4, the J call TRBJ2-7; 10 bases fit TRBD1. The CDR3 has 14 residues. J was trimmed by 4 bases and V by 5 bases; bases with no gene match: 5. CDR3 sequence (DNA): TGTGCCAGCAGTGAGGGGACAGGGGCGTACGAGCAGTACTTC. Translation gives CASSEGTGAYEQYF.

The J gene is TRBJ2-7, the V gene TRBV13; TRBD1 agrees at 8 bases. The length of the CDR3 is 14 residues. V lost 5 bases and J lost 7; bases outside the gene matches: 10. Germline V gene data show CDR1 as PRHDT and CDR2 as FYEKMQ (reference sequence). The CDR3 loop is CASSAGQGVREQYF. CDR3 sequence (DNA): TGTGCCAGCAGCGCCGGACAGGGTGTGAGAGAGCAGTACTTC.

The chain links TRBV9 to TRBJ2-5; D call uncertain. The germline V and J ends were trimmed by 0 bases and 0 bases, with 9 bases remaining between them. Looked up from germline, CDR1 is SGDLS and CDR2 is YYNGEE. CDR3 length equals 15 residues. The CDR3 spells CASSVVDGHQETQYF. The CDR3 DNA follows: TGTGCCAGCAGCGTAGTGGATGGACACCAAGAGACCCAGTACTTC.

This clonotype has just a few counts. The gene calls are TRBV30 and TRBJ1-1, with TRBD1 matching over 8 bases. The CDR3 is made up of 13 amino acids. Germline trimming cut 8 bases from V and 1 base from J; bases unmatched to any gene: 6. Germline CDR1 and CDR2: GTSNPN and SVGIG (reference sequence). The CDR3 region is CAVHTGGNTEAFF. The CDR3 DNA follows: TGTGCCGTTCACACAGGGGGGAACACTGAAGCTTTCTTT. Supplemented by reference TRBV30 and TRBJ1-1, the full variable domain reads SQTIHQWPATLVQPVGSPLSLECTVEGTSNPNLYWYRQAAGRGLQLLFYSVGIGQISSEVPQNLSASRPQDRQFILSSKKLLLSDSGFYLCAVHTGGNTEAFFGQGTRLTVV.

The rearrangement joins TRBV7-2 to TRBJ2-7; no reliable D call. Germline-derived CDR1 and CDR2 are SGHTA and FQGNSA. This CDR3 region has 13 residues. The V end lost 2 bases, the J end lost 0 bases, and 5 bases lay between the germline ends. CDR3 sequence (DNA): TGTGCCAGCAGCTTACACAGCTCCTACGAGCAGTACTTC. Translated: CASSLHSSYEQYF.

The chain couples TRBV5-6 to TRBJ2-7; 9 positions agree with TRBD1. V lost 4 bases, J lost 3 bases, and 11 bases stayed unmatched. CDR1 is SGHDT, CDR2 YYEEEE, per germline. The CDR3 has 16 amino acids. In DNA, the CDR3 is TGTGCCAGCAGCCAGAAACAGGGGGCGCGGGGCTACGAGCAGTACTTC. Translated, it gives CASSQKQGARGYEQYF.

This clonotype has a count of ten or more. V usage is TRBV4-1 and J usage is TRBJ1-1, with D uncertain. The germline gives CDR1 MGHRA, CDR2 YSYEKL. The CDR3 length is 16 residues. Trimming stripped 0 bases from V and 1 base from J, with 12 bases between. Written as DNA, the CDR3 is TGCGCCAGCAGCCAAGATCAGGCCCGTCCGAACACTGAAGCTTTCTTT. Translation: CASSQDQARPNTEAFF.

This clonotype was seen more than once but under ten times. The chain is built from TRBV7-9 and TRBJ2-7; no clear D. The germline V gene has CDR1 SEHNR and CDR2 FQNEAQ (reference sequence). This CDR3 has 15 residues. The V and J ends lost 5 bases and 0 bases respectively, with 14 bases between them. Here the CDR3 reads CASSRLGDRSYEQYF. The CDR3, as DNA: TGTGCCAGCAGCCGCCTTGGGGATCGCTCCTACGAGCAGTACTTC. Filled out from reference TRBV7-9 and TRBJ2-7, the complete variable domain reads DTGVSQNPRHKITKRGQNVTFRCDPISEHNRLYWYRQTLGQGPEFLTYFQNEAQLEKSRLLSDRFSAERPKGSFSTLEIQRTEQGDSAMYLCASSRLGDRSYEQYFGPGTRLTVT.

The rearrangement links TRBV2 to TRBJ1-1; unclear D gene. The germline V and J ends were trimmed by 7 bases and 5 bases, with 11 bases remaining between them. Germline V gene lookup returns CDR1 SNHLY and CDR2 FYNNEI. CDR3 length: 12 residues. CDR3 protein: CASIGEETEAFF. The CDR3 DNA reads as TGTGCCAGCATCGGGGAGGAGACTGAAGCTTTCTTT.

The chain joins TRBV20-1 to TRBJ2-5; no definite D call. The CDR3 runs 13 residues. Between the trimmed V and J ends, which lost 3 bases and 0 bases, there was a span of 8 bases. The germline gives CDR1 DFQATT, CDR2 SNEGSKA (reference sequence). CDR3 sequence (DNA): TGCAGTGCTAGCGTGAGGTACCAAGAGACCCAGTACTTC. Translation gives CSASVRYQETQYF.

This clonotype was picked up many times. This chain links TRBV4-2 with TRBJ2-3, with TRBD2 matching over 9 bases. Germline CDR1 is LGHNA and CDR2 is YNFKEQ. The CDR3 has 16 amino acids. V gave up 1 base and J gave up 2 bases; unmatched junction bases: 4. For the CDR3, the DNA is TGTGCCAGCAGCCAAGCGGGACTAGCCCCCACAGATACGCAGTATTTT. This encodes CASSQAGLAPTDTQYF.

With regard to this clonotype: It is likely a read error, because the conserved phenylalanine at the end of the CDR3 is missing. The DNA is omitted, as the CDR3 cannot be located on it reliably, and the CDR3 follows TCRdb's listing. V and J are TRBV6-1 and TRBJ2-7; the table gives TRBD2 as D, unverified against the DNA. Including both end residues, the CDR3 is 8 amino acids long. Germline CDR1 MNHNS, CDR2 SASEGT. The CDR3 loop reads CASSGGLL.

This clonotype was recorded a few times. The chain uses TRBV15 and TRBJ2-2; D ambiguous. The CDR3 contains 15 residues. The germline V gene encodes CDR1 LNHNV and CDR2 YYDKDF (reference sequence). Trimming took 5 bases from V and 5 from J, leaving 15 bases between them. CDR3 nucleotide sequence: TGTGCCACCAGCGGGGAAGACACCACTACCGGGGAGCTGTTTTTT. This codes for CATSGEDTTTGELFF.

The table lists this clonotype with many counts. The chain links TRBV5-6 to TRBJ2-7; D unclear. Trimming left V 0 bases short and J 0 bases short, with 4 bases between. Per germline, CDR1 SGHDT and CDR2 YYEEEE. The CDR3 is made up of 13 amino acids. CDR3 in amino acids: CASSLGSSYEQYV. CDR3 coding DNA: TGTGCCAGCAGCTTGGGCAGCTCCTACGAGCAGTACGTC.

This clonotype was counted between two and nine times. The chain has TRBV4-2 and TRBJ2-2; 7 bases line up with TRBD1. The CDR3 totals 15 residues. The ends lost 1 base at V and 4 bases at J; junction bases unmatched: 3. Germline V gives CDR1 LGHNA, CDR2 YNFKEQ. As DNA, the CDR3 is TGTGCCAGCAGCCAAGTAGGGGGCCTCACCGGGGAGCTGTTTTTT. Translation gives CASSQVGGLTGELFF.

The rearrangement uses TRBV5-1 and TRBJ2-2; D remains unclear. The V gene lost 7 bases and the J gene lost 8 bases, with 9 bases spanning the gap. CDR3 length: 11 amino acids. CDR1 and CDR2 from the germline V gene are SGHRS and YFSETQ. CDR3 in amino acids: CASLKGGELFF. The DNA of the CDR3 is TGCGCCAGCTTAAAGGGAGGGGAGCTGTTTTTT.

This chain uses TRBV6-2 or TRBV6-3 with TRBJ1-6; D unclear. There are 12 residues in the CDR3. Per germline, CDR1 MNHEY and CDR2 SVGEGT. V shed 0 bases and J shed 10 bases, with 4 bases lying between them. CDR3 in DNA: TGTGCCAGCAGTTACTCTCGGTCACCCCTCCACTTT. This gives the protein CASSYSRSPLHF.

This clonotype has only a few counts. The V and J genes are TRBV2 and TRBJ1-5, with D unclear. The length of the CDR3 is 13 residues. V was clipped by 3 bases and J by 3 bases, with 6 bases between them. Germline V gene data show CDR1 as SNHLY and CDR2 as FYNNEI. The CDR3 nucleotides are TGTGCCAGCAGTGAGGGCCCCAATCAGCCCCAGCATTTT. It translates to CASSEGPNQPQHF.

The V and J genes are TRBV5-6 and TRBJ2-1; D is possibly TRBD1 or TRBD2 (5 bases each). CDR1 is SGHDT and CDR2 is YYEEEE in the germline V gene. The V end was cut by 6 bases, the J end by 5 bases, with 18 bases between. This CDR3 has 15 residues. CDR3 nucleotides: TGTGCCAGCATCGGGACCTTCCGTGGAAACAATGAGCAGTTCTTC. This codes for CASIGTFRGNNEQFF.

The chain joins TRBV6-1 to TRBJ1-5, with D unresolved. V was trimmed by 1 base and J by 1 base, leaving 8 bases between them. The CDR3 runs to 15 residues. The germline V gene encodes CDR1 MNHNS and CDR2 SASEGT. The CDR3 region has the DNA TGTGCCAGCAGTGAAGGGGTTAGGAGCAATCAGCCCCAGCATTTT. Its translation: CASSEGVRSNQPQHF.

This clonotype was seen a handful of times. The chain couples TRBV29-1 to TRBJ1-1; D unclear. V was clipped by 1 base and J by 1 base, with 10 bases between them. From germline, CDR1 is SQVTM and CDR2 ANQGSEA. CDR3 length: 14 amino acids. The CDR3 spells CSVEVPGKNTEAFF. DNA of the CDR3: TGCAGCGTTGAAGTCCCCGGAAAGAACACTGAAGCTTTCTTT.

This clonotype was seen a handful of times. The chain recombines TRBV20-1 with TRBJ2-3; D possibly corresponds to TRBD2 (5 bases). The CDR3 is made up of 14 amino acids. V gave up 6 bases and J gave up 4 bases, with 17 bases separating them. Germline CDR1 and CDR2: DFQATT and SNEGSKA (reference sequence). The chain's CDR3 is CSAPFLARADTQYF. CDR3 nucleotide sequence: TGCAGTGCGCCATTCCTTGCGAGGGCAGATACGCAGTATTTT.

CDR3 protein: CASSYDIAGTPTYEQYF. CDR3 nucleotides: TGTGCCAGCAGCTATGATATAGCGGGAACCCCCACCTACGAGCAGTACTTC. The J gene is TRBJ2-7, the V gene TRBV7-6, with 8 bases aligning to TRBD2. The junction had 13 bases not matched to a gene; V was cut back by 4 bases and J by 2 bases. The CDR3 contains 17 residues. Germline CDR1 reads SGHVS; CDR2 reads FNYEAQ.

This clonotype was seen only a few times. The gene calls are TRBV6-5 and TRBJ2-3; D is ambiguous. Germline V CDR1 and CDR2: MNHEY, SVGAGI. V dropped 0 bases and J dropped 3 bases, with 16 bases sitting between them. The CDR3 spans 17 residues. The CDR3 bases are TGTGCCAGCAGTTACTCGGCAGTGAGGATTAGAACAGATACGCAGTATTTT. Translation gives CASSYSAVRIRTDTQYF.

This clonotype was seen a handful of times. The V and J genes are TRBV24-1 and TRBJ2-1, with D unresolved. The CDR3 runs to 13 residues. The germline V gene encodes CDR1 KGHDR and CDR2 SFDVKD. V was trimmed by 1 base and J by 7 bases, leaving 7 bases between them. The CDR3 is CATSDLFTNEQFF. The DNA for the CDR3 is TGTGCCACCAGTGATTTATTTACGAATGAGCAGTTCTTC.

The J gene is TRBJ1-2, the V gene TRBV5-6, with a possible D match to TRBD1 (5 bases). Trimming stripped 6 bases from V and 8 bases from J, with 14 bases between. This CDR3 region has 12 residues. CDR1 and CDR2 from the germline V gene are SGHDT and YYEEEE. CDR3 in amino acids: CASTSGRLGYTF. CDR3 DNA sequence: TGTGCCAGCACCTCGGGACGACTCGGCTACACCTTC.

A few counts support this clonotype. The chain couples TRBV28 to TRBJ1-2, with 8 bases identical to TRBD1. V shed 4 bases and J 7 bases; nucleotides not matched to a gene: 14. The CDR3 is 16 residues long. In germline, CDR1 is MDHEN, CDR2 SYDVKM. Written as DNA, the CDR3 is TGTGCCAGCAGTTCGTTCGTCAGGGGGCGGAATCGTGGCTACACCTTC. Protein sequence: CASSSFVRGRNRGYTF.